These T cell receptor beta chains were read from a single sample in a study of neoadjuvant nivolumab and ipilimumab in lung cancer. TCRdb's copy holds only in-frame clones and misses some; the assay was immunoSEQ multiplex PCR. Among some 7,000 clones listed, approximately 80% were seen once. The input for sequencing was tumor tissue, taken after neoadjuvant nivolumab, alone or with ipilimumab, at or shortly before surgery. The receptor set was obtained from an adult with non-small cell lung cancer. Each CDR3 is given with its conserved first and last residue. The D gene is left open where the match is weak. Clone size is given for some rows only: seen once, a few or many times, or a class if the clone is expanded.

d_call	j_call	clone_size	v_call	cdr3_aa	cdr3_nt
NA	TRBJ1-1	NA	TRBV10-3	CATAVQRGTEAFF	TGTGCCACCGCGGTACAAAGGGGCACTGAAGCTTTCTTT
NA	TRBJ2-7	NA	TRBV18	CASSPGTYTYEQYF	TGTGCCAGCTCACCCGGGACGTATACCTACGAGCAGTACTTC
NA	TRBJ1-1	few	TRBV7-2	CASSFRNTEAFF	TGTGCCAGCAGCTTCAGGAACACTGAAGCTTTCTTT
NA	TRBJ2-2	NA	TRBV9	CASSVATDPAYGELFF	TGTGCCAGCAGCGTAGCAACGGATCCTGCCTACGGGGAGCTGTTTTTT
NA	TRBJ1-3	NA	TRBV5-1	CASGESGNSGNTIYF	TGCGCCAGCGGGGAATCAGGGAACTCTGGAAACACCATATATTTT
NA	TRBJ1-2	NA	TRBV5-1	CASSLVAGAGYTF	TGCGCCAGCAGCTTGGTTGCAGGGGCCGGCTACACCTTC
NA	TRBJ2-7	NA	TRBV10-3	CAISDLLEQYF	TGTGCCATCAGTGATCTCCTGGAGCAGTACTTC
NA	TRBJ2-2	NA	TRBV7-9	CASTRTNTGELFF	TGTGCCAGCACCCGGACGAACACCGGGGAGCTGTTTTTT
NA	TRBJ1-1	once	TRBV2	CASMTVDTEAFF	TGTGCCAGCATGACAGTTGACACTGAAGCTTTCTTT
NA	TRBJ1-5	NA	TRBV27	CASSFRNQPQHF	TGTGCCAGCAGTTTTAGGAATCAGCCCCAGCATTTT
NA	TRBJ1-6	NA	TRBV7-9	CASSPQGGNSPLHF	TGTGCCAGCAGCCCTCAGGGAGGAAATTCACCCCTCCACTTT
NA	TRBJ1-2	NA	TRBV7-6	CASSRVDYGYTF	TGTGCCAGCAGCCGAGTAGACTATGGCTACACCTTC
NA	TRBJ1-6	NA	TRBV2	CASSSDRNYNSPLHF	TGTGCCAGCAGTTCCGACAGAAACTATAATTCACCCCTCCACTTT
NA	TRBJ1-2	NA	TRBV4-1	CASSQAPRMGPIYGYTF	TGCGCCAGCAGCCAAGCCCCGCGGATGGGGCCGATCTATGGCTACACCTTC
TRBD2	TRBJ2-1	once	TRBV6-5	CASRGAGGGYNEQFF	TGTGCCAGCAGGGGAGCGGGCGGGGGCTACAATGAGCAGTTCTTC
NA	TRBJ2-1	NA	TRBV5-6	CASSLPGGLYNEQFF	TGTGCCAGCAGCTTGCCCGGGGGCCTGTACAATGAGCAGTTCTTC
NA	TRBJ1-2	NA	TRBV7-2	CASSFNQGSNYGYTF	TGTGCCAGCAGCTTTAATCAGGGCAGTAACTATGGCTACACCTTC
TRBD1	TRBJ1-6	NA	TRBV6-1	CASSVRQGNSPLHF	TGTGCCAGCAGTGTGCGACAGGGAAATTCACCCCTCCACTTT
TRBD2	TRBJ2-7	once	TRBV9	CASSVGRETSGWEQYF	TGTGCCAGCAGCGTAGGGCGGGAGACTAGCGGGTGGGAGCAGTACTTC
NA	TRBJ1-2	NA	TRBV5-4	CASSFLWKEGYTF	TGTGCCAGCAGCTTTCTATGGAAGGAAGGCTACACCTTC
NA	TRBJ1-5	NA	TRBV7-8	CASSLEGTYQPQHF	TGTGCCAGCAGCTTAGAGGGGACGTATCAGCCCCAGCATTTT
NA	TRBJ2-6	NA	TRBV5-1	CASSSESSGANVLTF	TGCGCCAGCAGCTCCGAGAGCTCTGGGGCCAACGTCCTGACTTTC
NA	TRBJ1-6	NA	TRBV6-1	CASSPAGGENSPLHF	TGTGCCAGCAGTCCAGCGGGGGGGGAAAATTCACCCCTCCACTTT
TRBD2	TRBJ2-3	NA	TRBV9	CASSVGFGGGSRTDTQYF	TGTGCCAGCAGCGTAGGATTTGGGGGGGGATCCCGCACAGATACGCAGTATTTT